Listed here is a single T cell receptor (beta chain). This clone was seen once. What antigen it recognizes has not been identified. No qualities accompany the bases; no much larger clone lies one base away. The time point label for this specimen denotes: baseline before first vaccination. Vaccinee samples were obtained from the UK trials COV001 and COV002, which included a single-blind randomized controlled phase 2/3 trial of AZD1222 (ChAdOx1 nCoV-19) in healthy adults. For TCRbeta chain sequencing, PBMC samples were collected from trial participants at day 0 and at day 28 after the second dose. The CDR3 regions of human TCRbeta chains were analyzed by immunosequencing. Regarding the original processing steps: Repertoire TCRs were matched against a reference library of SARS-CoV-2-specific TCRs generated with the MIRA antigen-specificity platform. Breadth was defined as the fraction of unique TCRs that were SARS-CoV-2-associated. Depth was defined as the fraction of total T cells that were SARS-CoV-2-associated. Using the MIRA data, each spike-specific TCR was mapped to the spike region that the TCR reacts to and placed in a CD4 or CD8 class. Log10-transformed breadth and depth values were compared by one-way ANOVA with Sidak's multiple comparisons tests. This is the immuneACCESS table as TCRdb keeps it, with only in-frame sequences that have V and J called. A part of the clones is gone; compared with another copy, unresolved V genes explain less than half, and the rest is unexplained. Clone size and the V and J calls come from that table; the DNA yielded D and trimming. For this sample the table gives about 160,000 clones, of which about 91% were detected only once. The ten largest clones add up to approximately 1.9% of the sample.

This specimen belongs to a study of T cell responses to AZD1222 COVID-19 vaccine (dated by TCRdb to the early 2020s). Turning to the overall study: Because spike-specific TCR depth and breadth did not differ between the two schedules, AZD1222 recipients who got a second dose at roughly 4 weeks were pooled with those who got a second dose at roughly 12 weeks. A total of about 250 trial participants underwent TCR sequencing, of whom nearly 210 had received two doses of AZD1222 and 26 had received two doses of the MenACWY control vaccine. Trial participants were enrolled by age into 18-55, 56-69 and 70-plus year subgroups, with roughly 160, 29 and 62 TCR-sequenced participants respectively. Overall results and qualifications from the work: Reportedly, close to half of the unique spike-specific TCRs recognized epitopes lying outside the regions that are mutated in the B.1.351 and B.1.1.7 variants. After two AZD1222 doses, both the breadth and the depth of spike-specific TCRs were significantly higher than at day 0 and than in MenACWY recipients. CD4 TCRs associated with the vaccine covered the entire spike protein, and the dominant responses were in regions 160-218 and 743-854. Participants were mostly white British, with more females than males. The authors suggested clonal diversity may have been underestimated. The 56-69-year group was small, and its depth increase did not reach significance, likely because of low power. Only a handful of AZD1222 recipients were SARS-CoV-2 seropositive at baseline, limiting conclusions about previously exposed vaccinees. Because no day 14 peak-response samples were available, the repertoires could be characterized only after the peak T cell response.

This specimen was peripheral blood, taken on day 0 of AZD1222 vaccination. This receptor was taken from an adult in good health.

Read as DNA, the sequence is TGCGCCAGCAGCCAAGGACAGGGGTTCTCCTACGAGCAGTACTTC. This codes for CASSQGQGFSYEQYF. Recombination joined TRBV4-3 with TRBJ2-7; 8 middle bases align to TRBD1. The germline V gene supplies CDR1 LGHNA and CDR2 YSLEER. Trimming leaves V shorter by 1 base and J shorter by 0 bases, with the junction holding 2 bases beyond the gene matches. Including the terminal cysteine and phenylalanine, the CDR3 comprises 15 residues. The read is trimmed to its CDR3 DNA, 45 bases read in frame from base 1.